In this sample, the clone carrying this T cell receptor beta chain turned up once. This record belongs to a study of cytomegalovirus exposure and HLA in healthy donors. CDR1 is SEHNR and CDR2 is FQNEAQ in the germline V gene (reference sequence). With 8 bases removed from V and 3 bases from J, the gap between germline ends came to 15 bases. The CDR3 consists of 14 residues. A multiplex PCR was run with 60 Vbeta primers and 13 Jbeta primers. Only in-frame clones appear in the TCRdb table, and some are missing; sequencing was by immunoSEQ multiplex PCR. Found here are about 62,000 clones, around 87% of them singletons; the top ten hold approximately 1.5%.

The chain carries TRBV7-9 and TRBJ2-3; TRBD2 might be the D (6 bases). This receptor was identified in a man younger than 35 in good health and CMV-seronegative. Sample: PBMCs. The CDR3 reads CASHQGGGTDTQYF. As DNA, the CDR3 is TGTGCCAGCCATCAGGGAGGAGGGACAGATACGCAGTATTTT.